What follows are 5 T cell receptor beta chains derived from one specimen sequenced in a study of cytomegalovirus exposure and HLA in healthy donors. The method was immunoSEQ multiplex PCR; TCRdb's version includes in-frame clones alone and lacks a portion of them. This sample carries some 350,000 clones, about nine tenths of them seen once, and the ten largest clones take 0.95% to 1.5%. Input material: PBMCs. The receptors were gathered from a young woman in good health and CMV-seropositive.

The V call is TRBV28, the J call TRBJ2-7; the D gene is possibly TRBD1 (6 bases). Germline loops: CDR1 MDHEN, CDR2 SYDVKM. Trimming removed 4 bases from V and 3 bases from J, with 31 bases in between. CDR3 size: 20 residues. The CDR3 nucleotides read TGTGCCAGCAGTTCAATTAACAGCTCTCCTGGTAGGGGGACCATCTACGAGCAGTACTTC. Translation gives CASSSINSSPGRGTIYEQYF.

This chain connects TRBV15 to TRBJ2-3, with D perhaps TRBD2 (6 bases). Germline CDR1 LNHNV, CDR2 YYDKDF (reference sequence). The CDR3 sequence is 16 residues long. Trimming pared 0 bases from V and 3 bases from J, leaving 13 bases between. The chain's CDR3 is CATSREYGSGTDTQYF. The CDR3 DNA reads TGTGCCACCAGCAGAGAATACGGGAGTGGGACAGATACGCAGTATTTT.

This clone was seen just once. The chain uses TRBV6-5 and TRBJ2-7, with 8 positions matching TRBD1. Germline V gives CDR1 MNHEY, CDR2 SVGAGI. The V segment lost 6 bases and the J segment 2 bases; nucleotides outside the gene matches: 6. The CDR3 sequence is 14 residues long. The CDR3 here is CASSPDRGTYEQYF. CDR3 DNA sequence: TGTGCCAGCAGCCCCGACAGGGGAACCTACGAGCAGTACTTC.

The chain has TRBV4-2 and TRBJ2-2; weak D call: TRBD1 (6 bases). The V gene lost 0 bases and the J gene lost 6 bases, with 11 bases spanning the gap. The V gene's germline CDR1 is LGHNA and CDR2 YNFKEQ. The CDR3 contains 15 residues. The CDR3 spells CASSQEIEGAGELFF. CDR3 nucleotide sequence: TGTGCCAGCAGCCAAGAGATAGAGGGGGCCGGGGAGCTGTTTTTT.

The genes are TRBV11-2 and TRBJ2-1, with D perhaps TRBD2 (6 bases). The CDR3 extends over 15 amino acids. V lost 4 bases, J lost 5 bases, and 15 bases lay in between. CDR1 SGHAT and CDR2 FQNNGV come from the germline V gene. The DNA for the CDR3 is TGTGCCAGCAGCTCTCACATGGGGGGAGACAATGAGCAGTTCTTC. It is translated as CASSSHMGGDNEQFF. The full variable domain, in which reference TRBV11-2 and TRBJ2-1 provide the parts outside the CDR3, is EAGVAQSPRYKIIEKRQSVAFWCNPISGHATLYWYQQILGQGPKLLIQFQNNGVVDDSQLPKDRFSAERLKGVDSTLKIQPAKLEDSAVYLCASSSHMGGDNEQFFGPGTRLTVL.